The T cell receptor (beta chain) under discussion was sequenced for a study of T cells in Graves' hyperthyroidism and ophthalmopathy. In this sample, this clonotype turned up many times. RNA transcripts served as the template for amplifying TCR beta CDR3 regions. The study used the HTBI primer set for a first-round RT-PCR of the TCR CDR3. MiXCR was run by TCRdb on the multiplex PCR reads, yielding one entry per CDR3 protein. The repertoire includes some 490,000 distinct CDR3 sequences, about 20% of them detected once, and about 49% sits in the top ten. Clinical symptoms, serum thyroxine, TRAb, thyroid ultrasound and orbital computed tomography informed diagnoses. Fresh peripheral blood, around 11 ml of it, supplied the PBMCs. V was clipped by 4 bases and J by 5 bases; unmatched bases: 3. CDR1 is MNHEY, CDR2 SMNVEV, per germline (reference sequence). This CDR3 is 15 amino acids long.

What was sequenced was blood. This rearrangement joins TRBV27 to TRBJ2-2; TRBD2 matches at 11 bases. The TCR comes from a woman between 65 and 79 years old with Graves' ophthalmopathy. The DNA of the CDR3 is TGTGCCAGCAGTTCGACTAGCGGGGTAACCGGGGAGCTGTTTTTT. It translates to CASSSTSGVTGELFF.